Listed here is a single T cell receptor beta chain. Its antigen is currently unknown. This entry belongs to a study of beta chain features in type 1 diabetes. Since all of the isolated RNA was reverse transcribed, expressed TCRB transcripts were what got sequenced. Only in-frame clones appear in the TCRdb table, and some are missing; sequencing was by immunoSEQ multiplex PCR. The data hold a few hundred thousand clones, with approximately 14% observed a single time. Study outcomes and limitations: Patients showed naive, central memory and Treg TCRB repertoires that appeared more similar than those of healthy donors.

The CDR3 spans 13 residues. CDR1 is LNHDA, CDR2 SQIVND, per germline (reference sequence). V dropped 9 bases and J dropped 6; count of bases not matched to a gene: 10. The J gene is TRBJ1-2, the V gene TRBV19, with 7 bases fitting TRBD1. The specimen was naive CD4+ T cells from blood. The receptor comes from a man in his thirties or forties in good health. CDR3 loop: CASVRQGGNGYTF. CDR3 bases: TGTGCCAGCGTTAGACAGGGTGGAAATGGCTACACCTTC.